This T cell receptor (beta chain) was retrieved from a study of shared clonotypes between healthy human individuals (dated by TCRdb to the early 2020s). In terms of the full investigation: Three men and two women, aged 18 to 49 years, made up the cohort. To estimate repertoire size and how much clonotype sharing occurs between individuals, the study deeply sequenced the blood TCR repertoires of 4 to 6 healthy adults. For each donor, CD4 naive and CD4 memory were each given three plates, CD8 naive was given two plates, and CD8 memory was given one plate. Each donor's leukapheresis produced roughly between roughly 0.85 and 10 billion PBMCs. Libraries were prepared and TCR repertoires were sequenced by different laboratories using diverse techniques, in order to increase sequencing depth and limit assay-specific biases.

Using the deep immunoSEQ assay, TCR CDR3 regions were amplified from genomic DNA by multiplex PCR. Extracted genomic DNA from each cell subset was spread evenly across all wells of several immunoSEQ 96-well plates, with each plate serving as a replicate. Each replicate PCR for sorted subsets received about 210 ng genomic DNA, equal to about 29,000 T cell genomes. Purified libraries were quantified with a Qubit 3.0 fluorometer, sized on a Bioanalyzer 2100, and re-quantified with the KAPA Library Quantification kit. Each immunoSEQ 96-well plate was sequenced on its own single-read 150-cycle Illumina NextSeq 550 flow cell. Concerning the study's data processing: The immunoSEQ output contained only junctional sequences without quality scores, so filtering could not match that applied to full-length reads. To assign V/J genes and CDR3, sequences were annotated using PyIR, a Python wrapper for IgBLAST v1.9, with IMGT germline references. Reads with weak V/J assignments (E-value above 1e-6), missing CDR3, stop codons, out-of-frame junctions, or ambiguous translated residues were removed. V3J clonotypes were defined as sequences sharing an identical inferred V gene, J gene, and CDR3 amino acid sequence. Percentage overlap between repertoires was calculated by dividing the number of shared unique clonotypes by the size of the smaller repertoire. Repertoire richness was assessed with RTK rarefaction, the Chao1 estimator, and Recon v2.1 estimates of unobserved clonotypes. Generation probabilities for all TCRbeta clonotypes obtained by the gDNA method from a handful of donors were computed using OLGA. TCRdb holds this immuneACCESS table with in-frame rearrangements only. Some clones are missing; in checked studies, unresolved V genes explain under half, and the rest has no known cause. That table is the source of V, J and clone size, and D and trimming were worked out from the DNA. A total of 2 million to 3 million clones appear in this sample, roughly 93% of them only once. Clones ranked in the top ten supply 0.36% of the sample.

Healthy HIV-negative adults with no recently reported acute infections or vaccinations were included as donors. All donors were Caucasian adults living in Nashville, Tennessee, USA. CD4+ T cells were enriched by magnetic negative selection; naive cells were then positively selected on CD45RA, and the negative fraction formed the memory subset. After blood collection by leukapheresis, PBMCs were isolated using Ficoll-Histopaque density gradient centrifugation and then cryopreserved in the vapor phase of liquid nitrogen. Purity and quantity of every magnetically sorted T cell population were checked by analytical flow cytometry. Genomic DNA was isolated from every sorted fraction and measured by UV absorbance on a Nanodrop 2000c. This clone was seen just once. Its antigen is still unknown. Per-nucleotide qualities are absent, and no much larger clonotype sits a single base away. Overall results and qualifications from the work: Pairwise subsampling led to the expectation that sequencing depth would affect the degree of clonotype sharing among donors. The small number of donors limited the genetic and exposure-history diversity represented. Incomplete sequencing was indicated by rarefaction of sorted-subset datasets, despite the large sequencing depth. When a few donors were compared, the shared fraction of clonotypes was 5% to 6.5% for naive CD4, 3.5% to 4% for naive CD8, about 2.5% for memory CD4, and 0.4% for memory CD8. Compared with non-shared clonotypes, clonotypes shared by all four sorted-subset donors had higher generation probabilities. Naive subsets generally had larger estimated clonotype richness than memory subsets did. Only blood was sampled, and tissue TCR repertoires likely differ from those in blood.

The TCR originated in a young man in good health. Some clones in this sample may be carry-over from other donors' samples. Sequencing input: naive CD4+ T cells from PBMCs. The meaning of the sample's cell subset or site label: CD45RA+ positively selected.

In nucleotides, the sequence is TGTGCCATCAGTGAAGGAGGGGGGGACCTCTACGAGCAGTACTTC. This encodes CAISEGGGDLYEQYF. The chain is made from TRBV10-3 and TRBJ2-7; D gene: possibly TRBD2, on 7 matching bases. The junction carries 15 bases between V and J, which are trimmed by 3 bases and 3 bases respectively. The germline V gene gives CDR1 as ENHRY and CDR2 as SYGVKD. The CDR3 runs 15 residues from the cysteine to the phenylalanine. Of all the DNA, just the CDR3 is kept, 45 bases in frame from base 1.